This T cell receptor beta chain is from a study of human T cells and chemical hapten exposure. Study-wide context: Affected patients, primarily female, had alopecia areata, totalis or universalis. Small pooled library volume differences chiefly drove per-sample TCR yield variation. Study-level findings and limits: Relative to controls, expanded TCRs formed significantly more large CDR3 similarity clusters.

The length of the CDR3 is 15 residues. V dropped 2 bases and J dropped 2; count of bases not matched to a gene: 3. CDR1 is SGHVS and CDR2 is FQNEAQ in the germline V gene. Authors' methods: Samples contained a median of about 96,000 TCRs, with a range of roughly 20,000 to 690,600. TCRdb called the RACE reads again in MiXCR, with one record for every CDR3 protein. The V and J calls and clone size are TCRdb's, not the authors'. The repertoire includes more than 80,000 distinct CDR3 sequences, more than 9% of them detected once, and around 5% sits in the top ten. This clonotype was recorded at least ten times. Its antigen is currently unknown. The time point: patch test 2, 6 weeks after DPC sensitization. Treatment in this sample: therapeutic diphenylcyclopropenone sensitization with weekly scalp DPC.

This clonotype was obtained from a woman between 45 and 65 years old with alopecia areata. Some clones in this sample may be carry-over from other donors' samples. This specimen consisted of whole blood, obtained in connection with sensitization to the hapten diphenylcyclopropenone (DPC). This chain uses TRBV7-8 with TRBJ1-5; 7 positions agree with TRBD1. Written as DNA, the CDR3 is TGTGCCAGCAGCTTAATGACAGGGCGCAATCAGCCCCAGCATTTT. It encodes CASSLMTGRNQPQHF. The whole variable domain, filled in from reference TRBV7-8 and TRBJ1-5, reads GAGVSQSPRYKVAKRGQDVALRCDPISGHVSLFWYQQALGQGPEFLTYFQNEAQLDKSGLPSDRFFAERPEGSVSTLKIQRTQQEDSAVYLCASSLMTGRNQPQHFGDGTRLSIL.